Below, 25 T cell receptor beta chains from the same sample are listed, as sequenced in a study of molecular identifiers for immune sequencing clone quantification. MiXCR was run by TCRdb on the PCR reads, yielding one entry per CDR3 protein. Of 85,000 to 90,000 distinct CDR3 sequences listed, around 17% are singletons. Material: naive CD8+ T cells from blood, with Jurkat cell RNA spiked in. Regarding subset: FACS-sorted CD8+CD4-CCR7+CD45RA+ naive T cells. The receptors derive from a human donor in good health. Some libraries in this study had Jurkat cell RNA spiked in.

This clonotype was observed at least ten times. The chain couples TRBV9 to TRBJ1-2; 8 bases fit TRBD1. Germline V gives CDR1 SGDLS, CDR2 YYNGEE. CDR3 length equals 15 residues. The ends lost 0 bases at V and 4 bases at J; junction bases unmatched: 5. The CDR3 sequence is CASSVAGTGGYGYTF. The DNA for the CDR3 is TGTGCCAGCAGCGTAGCAGGGACAGGCGGCTATGGCTACACCTTC.

This clonotype has at least ten counts. The V call is TRBV4-2, the J call TRBJ2-4; 7 bases match TRBD1. The CDR3 is made up of 16 amino acids. Trimming cost V 4 bases and J 5 bases; bases outside gene matches: 11. Per the germline V gene, CDR1 is LGHNA and CDR2 is YNFKEQ. This CDR3 reads CASSPHTDRAENIQYF. The CDR3 DNA reads TGTGCCAGCAGCCCTCACACCGACAGGGCTGAAAACATTCAGTACTTC.

This clonotype has at least ten counts. V usage is TRBV6-5 and J usage is TRBJ2-4; D is uncertain. V lost 5 bases and J lost 1, with 9 bases in between. The CDR3 is 14 amino acids. The germline V gene has CDR1 MNHEY and CDR2 SVGAGI. The CDR3 DNA reads as TGTGCCAGCAGTCAATTCGCGGCCAAAAACATTCAGTACTTC. Its translation is CASSQFAAKNIQYF.

This clonotype was observed at least ten times. The chain has TRBV6-2 or TRBV6-3 and TRBJ1-1; D unresolved. Deletions cut 2 bases from V and 5 bases from J, with 18 bases between. The CDR3 runs to 16 residues. Germline V lookup: CDR1 MNHEY, CDR2 SVGEGT. This CDR3 is CASSYGQVWELTEAFF. DNA of the CDR3: TGTGCCAGCAGTTACGGGCAGGTATGGGAGTTAACTGAAGCTTTCTTT.

This clonotype appeared many times. The genes are TRBV6-6 and TRBJ1-2; no clear D. CDR1 is MNHNY, CDR2 SVGAGI, per germline (reference sequence). CDR3 length equals 13 residues. Trimming took 6 bases from V and 4 from J, leaving 12 bases between them. The chain's CDR3 is CASSSRAGYGYTF. The CDR3 region has the DNA TGTGCCAGCAGCTCACGGGCCGGCTATGGCTACACCTTC.

This clonotype was counted between two and nine times. The chain couples TRBV6-2 or TRBV6-3 to TRBJ2-1; 13 bases are shared with TRBD2. This CDR3 is 17 amino acids long. V was pared by 4 bases and J by 10 bases, with 13 bases of the junction left unmatched. Looked up from germline, CDR1 is MNHEY and CDR2 is SVGEGT. The CDR3 region has the DNA TGTGCCAGCAGTTTTTCCCGGACTAGCGGGAGAAGAGAAGAGCAGTTCTTC. This gives the protein CASSFSRTSGRREEQFF.

The table lists this clonotype with many counts. V usage is TRBV6-5 and J usage is TRBJ1-1, with D unresolved. CDR3 length equals 12 residues. Trimming left V 10 bases short and J 1 base short, with 10 bases between. Germline V CDR1 and CDR2: MNHEY, SVGAGI. This chain's CDR3 is CAKVGPNTEAFF. The CDR3 DNA reads as TGTGCCAAGGTCGGTCCGAACACTGAAGCTTTCTTT.

This clonotype was detected ten times or more. The CDR3: CASSPATEYNEQFF. Written as DNA, the CDR3 is TGTGCCAGCAGCCCCGCAACGGAATACAATGAGCAGTTCTTC. V gene TRBV4-2 combines with J gene TRBJ2-1; D is unclear. V dropped 4 bases and J dropped 4 bases, with 11 bases sitting between them. Germline CDR1 is LGHNA and CDR2 is YNFKEQ. This CDR3 has 14 residues.

This clonotype came up many times. The rearrangement uses TRBV5-4 and TRBJ2-2; TRBD2 agrees at 7 bases. This CDR3 region has 17 residues. Per the germline V gene, CDR1 is SGHNT and CDR2 is YYREEE (reference sequence). The ends lost 0 bases at V and 7 bases at J; junction bases unmatched: 12. The CDR3 reads CASSLEILAGDGGELFF. CDR3 bases: TGTGCCAGCAGCTTGGAGATACTCGCGGGAGACGGCGGGGAGCTGTTTTTT.

This clonotype was seen ten or more times. The chain joins TRBV20-1 to TRBJ2-3; 11 nucleotides align to TRBD2. The V gene end was trimmed by 2 bases and the J gene end by 3 bases; junction bases not matched to a gene: 4. Germline V gene sequence: CDR1 DFQATT, CDR2 SNEGSKA (reference sequence). There are 15 residues in the CDR3. Here the CDR3 reads CSARNSGGATDTQYF. The CDR3 DNA reads as TGCAGTGCTAGAAATAGCGGGGGGGCTACAGATACGCAGTATTTT.

Points on this clonotype: A much more abundant neighbour one base away suggests this may be a read error. The chain couples TRBV29-1 to TRBJ2-7; the D gene is possibly TRBD2 (6 bases). Germline V gives CDR1 SQVTM, CDR2 ANQGSEA. V was shortened by 6 bases and J by 1 base, with 19 bases between the two germline ends. This CDR3 region has 15 residues. The CDR3 DNA follows: TGCAGCGTCGCTAGACGGGGTAGCGGATCCTACGAGCAGTACTTC. Its protein is CSVARRGSGSYEQYF.

As concerns this clonotype: A much more abundant neighbour one base away suggests this may be a read error. The gene calls are TRBV3-1 and TRBJ2-7; 7 bases match TRBD2. The CDR3 totals 15 residues. CDR1 is LGHDT, CDR2 YNNKEL, per germline (reference sequence). Here the CDR3 DNA reads TGTGCCAGCAGCCAAGACCGGGGGAGCGGGAACGAGCAGCACTTC. As protein: CASSQDRGSGNEQHF.

This clonotype has at least ten counts. The V call is TRBV5-1, the J call TRBJ1-2, with D unresolved. Germline CDR1 is SGHRS and CDR2 is YFSETQ. The CDR3 spans 12 residues. The V end lost 4 bases, the J end lost 10 bases, and 14 bases lay between the germline ends. This CDR3 is CASSPEARDYTF. Here the CDR3 DNA reads TGCGCCAGCAGCCCCGAAGCAAGGGACTACACCTTC.

Many counts were recorded for this clonotype. The rearrangement joins TRBV9 to TRBJ2-7; TRBD1 might be the D (5 bases). The CDR3 is made up of 15 amino acids. V lost 4 bases and J 2 bases, leaving 16 bases between the germline ends. Germline values: CDR1 SGDLS, CDR2 YYNGEE. The CDR3 reads CASSIMSGPAYEQYF. For the CDR3, the DNA is TGTGCCAGCAGCATAATGTCAGGGCCGGCCTACGAGCAGTACTTC.

Worth noting for this clonotype: The junction does not match germline at one end; this may be a read error. J is TRBJ2-5 and V is TRBV5-1; 7 positions match TRBD2. From germline, CDR1 is SGHRS and CDR2 YFSETQ. The CDR3 totals 12 residues. The CDR3 protein is CASSPTGGTQCF. The DNA for the CDR3 is TGCGCCAGCAGCCCCACCGGGGGGACCCAGTGCTTC.

This clonotype was counted many times. The chain carries TRBV3-1 and TRBJ1-5; no clear D. The CDR3 totals 15 residues. V lost 0 bases and J lost 4, with 10 bases in between. CDR1 is LGHDT and CDR2 is YNNKEL in the germline V gene (reference sequence). The CDR3 region is CASSQDARVNQPQHF. CDR3 DNA sequence: TGTGCCAGCAGCCAAGACGCTAGGGTGAATCAGCCCCAGCATTTT.

The table lists this clonotype with many counts. This chain connects TRBV7-6 to TRBJ2-3, with D hard to call. The germline V and J ends were trimmed by 4 bases and 0 bases, with 20 bases remaining between them. This CDR3 is built from 18 residues. Germline lookup yields CDR1 SGHVS and CDR2 FNYEAQ. The CDR3 coding sequence is TGTGCCAGCAGCTCCCAAAAAGCCCTAGTCTTCAGCACAGATACGCAGTATTTT. Its protein product is CASSSQKALVFSTDTQYF.

With respect to this clonotype: One base away lies a much larger clone, so this may be a sequencing read error. This chain joins TRBV2 and TRBJ2-7; 8 bases map to TRBD2. The CDR3 contains 15 residues. Trimming cost V 0 bases and J 5 bases; bases outside gene matches: 6. Germline CDR1 reads SNHLY; CDR2 reads FYNNEI. This chain's CDR3 is CASSEAPGLAHEQYF. The CDR3 DNA sequence: TGTGCCAGCAGTGAAGCCCCCGGACTAGCCCACGAGCAGTACTTC.

This clonotype was recorded many times. The genes are TRBV5-6 and TRBJ1-1; no clear D gene. With 2 bases removed from V and 0 bases from J, the gap between germline ends came to 8 bases. CDR1 is SGHDT and CDR2 is YYEEEE in the germline V gene. This CDR3 is 14 amino acids long. In DNA form, the CDR3 reads TGTGCCAGCAGCTTAGTCCGGCTGAACACTGAAGCTTTCTTT. Protein sequence: CASSLVRLNTEAFF.

Worth noting for this clonotype: Possible read error: a much larger clone is one base away. The V and J genes are TRBV9 and TRBJ2-5; D unclear. With 4 bases removed from V and 4 bases from J, the gap between germline ends came to 11 bases. Germline loops: CDR1 SGDLS, CDR2 YYNGEE. This CDR3 is built from 13 residues. The CDR3 protein is CASSSQNAETQYF. CDR3 DNA: TGTGCCAGCAGCAGCCAGAACGCAGAGACCCAGTACTTC.

For this clonotype: This could be a read error, since a much larger clone is one nucleotide away. The V and J genes are TRBV7-9 and TRBJ2-7; the D gene is possibly TRBD2 (6 bases). Trimming removed 5 bases from V and 2 bases from J, with 13 bases in between. The CDR3 has 14 amino acids. Germline V lookup: CDR1 SEHNR, CDR2 FQNEAQ (reference sequence). In DNA, the CDR3 is TGTGCCAGCAGCCCTCCCGGGGGTGCCTACGAGCAGTACTTC. Protein product: CASSPPGGAYEQYF. The whole variable domain, remainder taken from reference TRBV7-9 and TRBJ2-7, is DTGVSQNPRHKITKRGQNVTFRCDPISEHNRLYWYRQTLGQGPEFLTYFQNEAQLEKSRLLSDRFSAERPKGSFSTLEIQRTEQGDSAMYLCASSPPGGAYEQYFGPGTRLTVT.

This clonotype appeared many times. V is TRBV4-1 and J is TRBJ2-7; 8 bases match TRBD2. The length of the CDR3 is 15 residues. Germline loops: CDR1 MGHRA, CDR2 YSYEKL. J was trimmed by 4 bases and V by 5 bases; bases with no gene match: 10. The CDR3 here is CASSSVAGGAYEQYF. In DNA form, the CDR3 reads TGCGCCAGCAGCTCCGTGGCGGGGGGTGCTTACGAGCAGTACTTC.

In the case of this clonotype: One base away lies a much larger clone, so this may be a sequencing read error. V and J are TRBV27 and TRBJ2-7, with 15 bases identical to TRBD2. The V and J ends lost 6 bases and 5 bases, in that order; junction bases with no gene match: 5. CDR1 is MNHEY and CDR2 is SMNVEV in the germline V gene (reference sequence). CDR3 length equals 15 residues. The chain's CDR3 is CASSPGTSGRNEQYF. The DNA for the CDR3 is TGTGCCAGCAGCCCCGGGACTAGCGGGAGGAACGAGCAGTACTTC.

The J gene is TRBJ2-3, the V gene TRBV28, with 9 positions matching TRBD2. The J segment lost 0 bases and the V segment lost 5 bases, leaving 3 bases of the junction unmatched. This CDR3 has 15 amino acids. Germline CDR1 is MDHEN and CDR2 is SYDVKM. CDR3 sequence reads: CASSKTSGSTDTQYF. DNA for the CDR3: TGTGCCAGCAGTAAAACTAGCGGGAGCACAGATACGCAGTATTTT.

This clonotype was seen at least ten times. The chain joins TRBV7-9 to TRBJ1-1, with D perhaps TRBD1 (5 bases). The CDR3 is 15 residues long. The V end lost 4 bases, the J end lost 1 base, and 13 bases lay between the germline ends. Germline CDR1 and CDR2: SEHNR and FQNEAQ (reference sequence). The CDR3 spells CASSSRLTENTEAFF. The CDR3 DNA is TGTGCCAGCAGCTCAAGACTGACAGAGAACACTGAAGCTTTCTTT. The complete variable domain, with remaining parts taken from reference TRBV7-9 and TRBJ1-1, reads DTGVSQNPRHKITKRGQNVTFRCDPISEHNRLYWYRQTLGQGPEFLTYFQNEAQLEKSRLLSDRFSAERPKGSFSTLEIQRTEQGDSAMYLCASSSRLTENTEAFFGQGTRLTVV.